This is a list of T cell receptor beta chains from one sample in a study of T-cell memory formation after mild COVID-19. MiXCR, applied by TCRdb to the 5' RACE reads, yields one record per CDR3 protein. Among around 60,000 distinct CDR3 sequences listed, more than 9% were seen once. Sequenced input: PBMCs or a T cell subset sorted from them (not recorded which). The receptor source for this set is a young man who had mild COVID-19 (a few samples of this study predate the infection). Cell type and time point are not known. Each CDR3 is given with its conserved first and last residue. D genes are given only for firm matches. Not every row has a clone size; where given, it reads once, few, many or a size class.

v_call: TRBV11-2
d_call: TRBD1
j_call: TRBJ1-4
clone_size: many
cdr3_nt: TGTGCCAGCAGCTCCCGTGCCGGGACAGAGTTTAGGGAAAAACTGTTTTTT
cdr3_aa: CASSSRAGTEFREKLFF

v_call: TRBV5-1
d_call: -
j_call: TRBJ2-1
clone_size: many
cdr3_nt: TGCGCCAGCAGGGACAGCCACAATGAGCAGTTCTTC
cdr3_aa: CASRDSHNEQFF

v_call: TRBV7-2
d_call: -
j_call: TRBJ1-1
clone_size: few
cdr3_nt: TGTGCCAGCAGCTTCGGTACCGCCACTGAAGCTTTCTTT
cdr3_aa: CASSFGTATEAFF

v_call: TRBV7-9
d_call: TRBD2
j_call: TRBJ2-5
clone_size: many
cdr3_nt: TGTGCCAGCAGCCCCGGGGGGCAAGAGACCCAGTACTTC
cdr3_aa: CASSPGGQETQYF

v_call: TRBV12-3/TRBV12-4
d_call: -
j_call: TRBJ1-1
clone_size: -
cdr3_nt: TGTGCCAGCGGGGTGGCAGAGCACACTGAAGCTTTCTTT
cdr3_aa: CASGVAEHTEAFF

v_call: TRBV28
d_call: -
j_call: TRBJ2-3
clone_size: few
cdr3_nt: TGTGCCGCCCAACGGGCTGGCACAGATACGCAGTATTTT
cdr3_aa: CAAQRAGTDTQYF

v_call: TRBV5-1
d_call: TRBD2
j_call: TRBJ2-1
clone_size: -
cdr3_nt: TGCGCCAGCAGCCCGGGGACTAGCGGGGTCTCTTGGAATGAGCAGTTCTTC
cdr3_aa: CASSPGTSGVSWNEQFF

v_call: TRBV4-3
d_call: TRBD1
j_call: TRBJ1-2
clone_size: few
cdr3_nt: TGCGCCAGCAGCCGGACAGGGGGCTATGGCTACACCTTC
cdr3_aa: CASSRTGGYGYTF

v_call: TRBV29-1
d_call: TRBD1
j_call: TRBJ1-5
clone_size: -
cdr3_nt: TGCAGCGTTGAAGTTGCGGGGGCGGCAGGGGGCCCCCAGCATTTT
cdr3_aa: CSVEVAGAAGGPQHF

v_call: TRBV7-3
d_call: TRBD1
j_call: TRBJ2-5
clone_size: many
cdr3_nt: TGTGCCAGCAGCTTAGGGGGACAGTCCCAAGAGACCCAGTACTTC
cdr3_aa: CASSLGGQSQETQYF

v_call: TRBV2
d_call: TRBD1
j_call: TRBJ2-5
clone_size: few
cdr3_nt: TGTGCCAGCAGGTGGACAGGGACGGTAGAGACCCAGTACTTC
cdr3_aa: CASRWTGTVETQYF

v_call: TRBV30
d_call: -
j_call: TRBJ2-1
clone_size: many
cdr3_nt: TGTGCCTGGAGTCTTACCGCCGGGATTCCGGGCAATGAGCAGTTCTTC
cdr3_aa: CAWSLTAGIPGNEQFF

v_call: TRBV30
d_call: -
j_call: TRBJ1-5
clone_size: -
cdr3_nt: TGTGCCTGGGCAGATTCGGGCAATCAGCCCCAGCATTTT
cdr3_aa: CAWADSGNQPQHF

v_call: TRBV5-1
d_call: -
j_call: TRBJ2-5
clone_size: many
cdr3_nt: TGCGCCAGCAGTGAGGCCGGGACCCGCCTAATAGGCCAGTACTTC
cdr3_aa: CASSEAGTRLIGQYF

v_call: TRBV12-3/TRBV12-4
d_call: -
j_call: TRBJ2-2
clone_size: once
cdr3_nt: TGTGCCAGCAGCCAGGGAACCGGGGAGCTGTTTTTT
cdr3_aa: CASSQGTGELFF

v_call: TRBV12-3/TRBV12-4
d_call: TRBD1
j_call: TRBJ2-7
clone_size: -
cdr3_nt: TGTGCCAGCAGTTTTTCGTTCGGACAGGGGACCTACGAGCAGTACTTC
cdr3_aa: CASSFSFGQGTYEQYF

v_call: TRBV27
d_call: -
j_call: TRBJ1-6
clone_size: -
cdr3_nt: TGTGCCAGCAGTTTGGGATCGTCCCGGAGCTCCTATAATTCACCCCTCCACTTT
cdr3_aa: CASSLGSSRSSYNSPLHF

v_call: TRBV6-5
d_call: -
j_call: TRBJ1-1
clone_size: few
cdr3_nt: TGTGCCAGCAGTCCGACAGGCAAGAACACTGAAGCTTTCTTT
cdr3_aa: CASSPTGKNTEAFF

v_call: TRBV4-3
d_call: -
j_call: TRBJ2-6
clone_size: many
cdr3_nt: TGCGCCAGCAGCCAAGGAAATGGGGCCAACGTCCTGACTTTC
cdr3_aa: CASSQGNGANVLTF

v_call: TRBV20-1
d_call: -
j_call: TRBJ2-3
clone_size: few
cdr3_nt: TGCAGTGCTCATCCCCAATTCGGGGCTAGCACAGATACGCAGTATTTT
cdr3_aa: CSAHPQFGASTDTQYF

v_call: TRBV5-1
d_call: TRBD2
j_call: TRBJ2-3
clone_size: -
cdr3_nt: TGCGCCAGCAGCCGGCGGACTAGCGGGGGGGATACAGATACGCAGTATTTT
cdr3_aa: CASSRRTSGGDTDTQYF

v_call: TRBV12-3/TRBV12-4
d_call: -
j_call: TRBJ1-5
clone_size: few
cdr3_nt: TGTGCCAGCAGTTTAGTGGGGGGCATCAATCAGCCCCAGCATTTT
cdr3_aa: CASSLVGGINQPQHF

v_call: TRBV20-1
d_call: TRBD2
j_call: TRBJ2-3
clone_size: few
cdr3_nt: TGCAGTGCGGATACGGGGGGGCCCCAGTATTTT
cdr3_aa: CSADTGGPQYF

v_call: TRBV20-1
d_call: -
j_call: TRBJ2-1
clone_size: -
cdr3_nt: TGCAGTGCTAGAGATGCCCGCGATGAGCAGTTCTTC
cdr3_aa: CSARDARDEQFF

v_call: TRBV5-1
d_call: TRBD2
j_call: TRBJ2-5
clone_size: many
cdr3_nt: TGCGCCAGCAGCTTGGAGGGACTAGTCCAAGAGACCCAGTACTTC
cdr3_aa: CASSLEGLVQETQYF

v_call: TRBV6-5
d_call: -
j_call: TRBJ2-5
clone_size: many
cdr3_nt: TGTGCCAGCAGTTACGATGGGGAGACCCAGTACTTC
cdr3_aa: CASSYDGETQYF

v_call: TRBV7-2
d_call: -
j_call: TRBJ2-1
clone_size: few
cdr3_nt: TGTGCCAGCAGCCGCACGGACGGTAGGAATGAGCAGTTCTTC
cdr3_aa: CASSRTDGRNEQFF

v_call: TRBV29-1
d_call: -
j_call: TRBJ1-1
clone_size: -
cdr3_nt: TGCAGCGTCGCCACGGGCAAGAACACTGAAGCTTTCTTT
cdr3_aa: CSVATGKNTEAFF

v_call: TRBV2
d_call: -
j_call: TRBJ2-5
clone_size: -
cdr3_nt: TGTGCCAGCAGTGAAAGGGTAACAGGGACCCAGTACTTC
cdr3_aa: CASSERVTGTQYF

v_call: TRBV20-1
d_call: TRBD1
j_call: TRBJ1-2
clone_size: few
cdr3_nt: TGCAGTGCTGGCGTACAGGGGGGCTATGGCTACACCTTC
cdr3_aa: CSAGVQGGYGYTF

v_call: TRBV2
d_call: -
j_call: TRBJ1-4
clone_size: once
cdr3_nt: TGTGCCAGCAATCGGGGATTTGAAAAACTGTTTTTT
cdr3_aa: CASNRGFEKLFF

v_call: TRBV9
d_call: TRBD2
j_call: TRBJ2-5
clone_size: many
cdr3_nt: TGTGCCAGCAGCGTGGGGACTAGCGACCAAGAGACCCAGTACTTC
cdr3_aa: CASSVGTSDQETQYF

v_call: TRBV7-2
d_call: -
j_call: TRBJ1-6
clone_size: few
cdr3_nt: TGTGCCAGCAGCTCTCAGGGGACCCTTAATTCACCCCTCCACTTT
cdr3_aa: CASSSQGTLNSPLHF

v_call: TRBV20-1
d_call: TRBD2
j_call: TRBJ2-5
clone_size: -
cdr3_nt: TGCAGTGCTAGAGAGGGAATAGCGGGGTCACAAGAGACCCAGTACTTC
cdr3_aa: CSAREGIAGSQETQYF

v_call: TRBV7-2
d_call: TRBD2
j_call: TRBJ2-3
clone_size: -
cdr3_nt: TGTGCCAGCAGCCCCCGGACTAGCAACACAGATACGCAGTATTTT
cdr3_aa: CASSPRTSNTDTQYF

v_call: TRBV29-1
d_call: -
j_call: TRBJ2-5
clone_size: -
cdr3_nt: TGCAGCGTTGTTTGGGGGGCGGGAGAGACCCAGTACTTC
cdr3_aa: CSVVWGAGETQYF